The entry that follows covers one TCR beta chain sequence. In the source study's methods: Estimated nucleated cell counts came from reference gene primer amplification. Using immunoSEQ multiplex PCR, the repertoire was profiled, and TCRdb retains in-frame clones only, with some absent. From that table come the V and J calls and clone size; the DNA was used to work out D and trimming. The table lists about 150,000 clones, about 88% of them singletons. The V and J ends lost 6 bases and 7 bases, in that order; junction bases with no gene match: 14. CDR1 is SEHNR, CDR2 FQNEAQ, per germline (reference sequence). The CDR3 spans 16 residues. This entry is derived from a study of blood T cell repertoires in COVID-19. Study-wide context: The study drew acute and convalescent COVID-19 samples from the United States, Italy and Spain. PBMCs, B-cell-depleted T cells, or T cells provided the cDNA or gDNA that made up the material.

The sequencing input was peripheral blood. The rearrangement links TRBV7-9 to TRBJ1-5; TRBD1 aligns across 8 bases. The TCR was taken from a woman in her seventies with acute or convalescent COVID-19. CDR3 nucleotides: TGTGCCAGCAGTCAGTCCGGGACAGGTTCGGGGCAGCCCCAGCATTTT. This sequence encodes CASSQSGTGSGQPQHF.